This T cell receptor (beta chain) was sequenced during a study of cytotoxic CD8 clonotypes in ibrutinib-treated CLL. The assay was immunoSEQ multiplex PCR, and TCRdb's table has in-frame clones only and misses some. This table holds 130,000 or so clones, roughly three quarters found once. Regarding the study as a whole: Relative to age-matched healthy donors, clonality at baseline was higher, and it tracked circulating CD8+ T-cell counts. The clonality rise at ibrutinib response reflected private clonotype expansion.

The TCR beta libraries used 1.5 to 2 micrograms of genomic DNA that came from cryopreserved PBMCs. As regards this clone: Its antigen is still unknown.

This specimen was PBMCs, taken after 12 months of ibrutinib treatment. The clonotype originates from a human donor with chronic lymphocytic leukemia.

DNA for the CDR3: TGTGCCAGCAGCTTAGAGGGGGCGCTGAGCTATGGCTACACCTTC. Protein sequence: CASSLEGALSYGYTF. The gene calls are TRBV7-2 and TRBJ1-2; 7 nucleotides agree with TRBD1. This CDR3 is 15 amino acids long. Germline CDR1 SGHTA, CDR2 FQGNSA. J gave up 4 bases and V 1 base, and 6 bases lay outside the gene matches.